A single sample gave rise to the 16 T cell receptor beta chains below, sequenced in a study of identical twins. TCRdb re-called the 5' RACE reads with MiXCR, one entry per CDR3 protein. The data hold approximately 150,000 distinct CDR3 sequences, with 3.5% observed a single time. The material sequenced was memory T cells sorted from blood. These TCRs come from a man between 18 and 29 years old in good health.

Only a few counts were recorded for this clonotype. The chain joins TRBV6-1 to TRBJ2-2; perhaps TRBD1 as D (6 bases). V was trimmed by 6 bases and J by 1 base, leaving 12 bases between them. Germline V CDR1 and CDR2: MNHNS, SASEGT. The CDR3 length is 15 residues. CDR3 region: CASSLPTGNTGELFF. In nucleotides, the CDR3 is TGTGCCAGCAGCCTCCCGACAGGGAACACCGGGGAGCTGTTTTTT.

This clonotype was seen at least ten times. The chain is built from TRBV25-1 and TRBJ2-3; no clear D gene. The CDR3 has 13 residues. V lost 3 bases and J 2 bases, leaving 6 bases between the germline ends. The germline CDR1 and CDR2 sequences are MGHDK and SYGVNS. The chain's CDR3 is CASSDYYTDTQYF. CDR3 coding DNA: TGTGCCAGCAGTGACTACTACACAGATACGCAGTATTTT.

This clonotype was seen ten or more times. The chain carries TRBV5-6 and TRBJ2-7, with no clear D. V gave up 4 bases and J gave up 7 bases, with 15 bases separating them. This CDR3 is built from 13 residues. Per germline, CDR1 SGHDT and CDR2 YYEEEE. CDR3 DNA: TGTGCCAGCAGCCATCCGAGGAGAGTAGAGCAGTACTTC. Translation gives CASSHPRRVEQYF.

This clonotype has a count of ten or more. The chain joins TRBV18 to TRBJ2-7; TRBD1 is a possible D gene (6 bases). CDR1 and CDR2 from the germline V gene are KGHSH and LQKENI. Between the trimmed V and J ends, which lost 0 bases and 2 bases, there was a span of 17 bases. CDR3 length: 17 amino acids. Here the CDR3 reads CASSPPVGGQGTYEQYF. The CDR3 nucleotides read TGTGCCAGCTCACCACCCGTGGGTGGGCAGGGGACCTACGAGCAGTACTTC. Using reference TRBV18 and TRBJ2-7 for the parts outside the CDR3, the full variable domain is NAGVMQNPRHLVRRRGQEARLRCSPMKGHSHVYWYRQLPEEGLKFMVYLQKENIIDESGMPKERFSAEFPKEGPSILRIQQVVRGDSAAYFCASSPPVGGQGTYEQYFGPGTRLTVT.

This rearrangement joins TRBV19 to TRBJ2-1; 10 bases map to TRBD2. J lost 7 bases, V lost 3 bases, and 9 bases had no gene match. This CDR3 region has 16 residues. Germline V lookup: CDR1 LNHDA, CDR2 SQIVND (reference sequence). The CDR3 sequence is CASSIIVAGGRNEQFF. The DNA for the CDR3 is TGTGCCAGTAGTATTATAGTAGCGGGAGGTAGGAATGAGCAGTTCTTC.

The chain carries TRBV2 and TRBJ2-3; D not certain. The CDR3 loop spans 14 amino acids. The V and J ends lost 9 bases and 2 bases respectively, with 15 bases between them. CDR1 and CDR2 (germline): SNHLY, FYNNEI. The DNA for the CDR3 is TGTGCCAGGGAACCGGCGGCCAACACAGATACGCAGTATTTT. Translation: CAREPAANTDTQYF. The full variable domain, rest sourced from reference TRBV2 and TRBJ2-3, is EPEVTQTPSHQVTQMGQEVILRCVPISNHLYFYWYRQILGQKVEFLVSFYNNEISEKSEIFDDQFSVERPDGSNFTLKIRSTKLEDSAMYFCAREPAANTDTQYFGPGTRLTVL.

There are many counts of this clonotype. At one of its ends the junction is not consistent with the germline gene, which may arise from a read error. The chain employs TRBV5-5 and TRBJ2-7; D gene ambiguous. Germline values: CDR1 SGHKS, CDR2 YYEKEE (reference sequence). The CDR3 contains 12 residues. The CDR3 is CASSLEDILYSF. The CDR3 DNA reads as TGTGCCAGCAGCTTGGAAGATATCCTCTATTCCTTC.

This clonotype was seen repeatedly, ten times or more. The genes are TRBV20-1 and TRBJ2-5; TRBD2 matches 10 bases. V was clipped by 5 bases and J by 4 bases; unmatched bases: 7. The germline gives CDR1 DFQATT, CDR2 SNEGSKA (reference sequence). There are 14 residues in the CDR3. CDR3 residues: CSASPGLATETQYF. CDR3 coding DNA: TGCAGTGCTTCTCCGGGACTAGCGACAGAGACCCAGTACTTC.

In this sample, this clonotype turned up a few times. The J gene is TRBJ2-1, the V gene TRBV9; 8 bases are a match to TRBD2. The CDR3 has 14 amino acids. Per the germline V gene, CDR1 is SGDLS and CDR2 is YYNGEE. Germline trimming cut 1 base from V and 5 bases from J; bases unmatched to any gene: 2. The CDR3 spells CASSVTSGHNEQFF. CDR3 DNA: TGTGCCAGCAGCGTAACTAGCGGCCACAATGAGCAGTTCTTC.

This clonotype was detected ten times or more. The rearrangement links TRBV29-1 to TRBJ2-1, with 9 bases matching TRBD2. CDR3 length: 15 amino acids. Trimming took 4 bases from V and 3 from J; bases not matched to a gene: 7. Germline V gives CDR1 SQVTM, CDR2 ANQGSEA. In DNA form, the CDR3 reads TGCAGCGTTGTGGCGCGACTAGCGGTCTACAATGAGCAGTTCTTC. Amino acid sequence: CSVVARLAVYNEQFF.

This clonotype came up many times. This sequence joins TRBV6-1 and TRBJ2-7; D may correspond to TRBD1 or TRBD2 (5 bases each). Trimming took off 5 bases at V and 2 bases at J, with 13 bases between the two ends. Germline V gene sequence: CDR1 MNHNS, CDR2 SASEGT. There are 14 residues in the CDR3. The CDR3 loop is CASSQGPPAYEQYF. The CDR3 DNA is TGTGCCAGCAGTCAGGGACCACCTGCCTACGAGCAGTACTTC.

V and J are TRBV18 and TRBJ2-7, with D perhaps matching TRBD1 (6 bases). The germline CDR1 and CDR2 sequences are KGHSH and LQKENI. The CDR3 spans 15 residues. Deletions cut 4 bases from V and 6 bases from J, with 19 bases between. CDR3 residues: CASSLGDKLGGEQYF. CDR3 bases: TGTGCCAGCTCACTAGGGGACAAGTTAGGAGGCGAGCAGTACTTC. Filled out from reference TRBV18 and TRBJ2-7, the complete variable domain reads NAGVMQNPRHLVRRRGQEARLRCSPMKGHSHVYWYRQLPEEGLKFMVYLQKENIIDESGMPKERFSAEFPKEGPSILRIQQVVRGDSAAYFCASSLGDKLGGEQYFGPGTRLTVT.

This clonotype showed up many times. The chain is built from TRBV9 and TRBJ2-5; the match to TRBD2 covers 9 bases. CDR1 is SGDLS and CDR2 is YYNGEE in the germline V gene. The CDR3 runs 16 residues. J was trimmed by 1 base and V by 4 bases; bases with no gene match: 8. The CDR3 sequence: CASSPRISGGQETQYF. The CDR3, as DNA: TGTGCCAGCAGCCCGAGGATTAGCGGGGGCCAAGAGACCCAGTACTTC.

This clonotype was found many times. The genes are TRBV7-3 and TRBJ2-7; 8 positions match TRBD1. V lost 5 bases, J lost 4 bases, and 10 bases stayed unmatched. CDR1 SGHTA and CDR2 FQGTGA come from the germline V gene. The CDR3 runs 15 residues. CDR3 DNA sequence: TGTGCCAGCAGCCAGAGACAGGGGCCCTTTTACGAGCAGTACTTC. Translated, it gives CASSQRQGPFYEQYF.

The table lists this clonotype with many counts. This sequence joins TRBV11-3 and TRBJ1-6; the match to TRBD1 covers 9 bases. V gave up 5 bases and J gave up 5 bases; unmatched junction bases: 7. Germline-derived CDR1 and CDR2 are SGHNT and YENEEA. The CDR3 has 16 amino acids. The CDR3 reads CASSHSGQGNNSPLHF. CDR3 sequence (DNA): TGTGCCAGCAGCCACAGCGGACAGGGGAATAATTCACCCCTCCACTTT.

This clonotype occurred many times. The chain couples TRBV2 to TRBJ1-5; D is possibly TRBD1 (6 bases). Germline CDR1 is SNHLY and CDR2 is FYNNEI. This CDR3 is 15 amino acids long. Trimming cost V 5 bases and J 5 bases, with 16 bases left between them. The CDR3 spells CASSSRTAPHQPQHF. The CDR3 DNA sequence: TGTGCCAGCAGTTCCCGGACAGCTCCTCATCAGCCCCAGCATTTT.